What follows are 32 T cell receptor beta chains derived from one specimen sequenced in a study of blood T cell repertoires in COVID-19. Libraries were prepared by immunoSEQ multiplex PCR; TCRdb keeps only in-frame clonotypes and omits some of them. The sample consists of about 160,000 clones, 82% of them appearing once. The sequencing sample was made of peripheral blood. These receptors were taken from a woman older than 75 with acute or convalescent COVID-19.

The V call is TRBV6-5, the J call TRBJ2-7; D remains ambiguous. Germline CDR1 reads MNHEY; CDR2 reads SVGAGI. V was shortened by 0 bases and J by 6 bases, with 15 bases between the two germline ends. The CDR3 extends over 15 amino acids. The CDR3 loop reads CASSYSRLPGSEQYF. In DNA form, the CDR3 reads TGTGCCAGCAGTTACTCAAGGCTTCCAGGATCCGAGCAGTACTTC.

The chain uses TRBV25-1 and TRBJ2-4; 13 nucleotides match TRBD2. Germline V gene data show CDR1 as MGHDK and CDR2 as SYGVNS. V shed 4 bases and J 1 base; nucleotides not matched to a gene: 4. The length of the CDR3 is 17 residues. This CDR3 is CASSVATSGRAKNIQYF. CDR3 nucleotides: TGTGCCAGCAGTGTAGCGACTAGCGGGAGGGCCAAAAACATTCAGTACTTC.

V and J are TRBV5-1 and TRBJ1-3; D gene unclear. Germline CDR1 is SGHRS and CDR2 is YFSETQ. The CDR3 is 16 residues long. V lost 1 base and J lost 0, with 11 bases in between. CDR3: CASSLFPEPSGNTIYF. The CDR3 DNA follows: TGCGCCAGCAGCTTGTTCCCCGAGCCCTCTGGAAACACCATATATTTT.

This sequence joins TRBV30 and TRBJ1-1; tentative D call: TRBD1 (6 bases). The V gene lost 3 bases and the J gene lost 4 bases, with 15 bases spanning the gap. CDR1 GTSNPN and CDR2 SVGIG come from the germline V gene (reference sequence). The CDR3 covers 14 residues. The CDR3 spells CAWRGRGGFTEAFF. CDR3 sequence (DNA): TGTGCCTGGAGGGGCCGGGGGGGCTTCACTGAAGCTTTCTTT.

The CDR3 DNA reads as TGCAGTGCTAGTTCCCTTACAGGCTCCTACGAGCAGTACTTC. Translating gives CSASSLTGSYEQYF. The genes are TRBV20-1 and TRBJ2-7, with a weak D call TRBD1 (5 bases). Trimming shortened V by 3 bases and J by 0 bases, and 12 bases separated the two germline ends. The CDR3 covers 14 residues. Germline V CDR1 and CDR2: DFQATT, SNEGSKA (reference sequence).

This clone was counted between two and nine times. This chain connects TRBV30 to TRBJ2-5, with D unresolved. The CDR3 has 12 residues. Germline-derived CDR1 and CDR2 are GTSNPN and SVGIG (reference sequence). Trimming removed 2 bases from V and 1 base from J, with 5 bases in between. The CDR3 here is CAWSHSQETQYF. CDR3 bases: TGTGCCTGGAGTCACAGCCAAGAGACCCAGTACTTC.

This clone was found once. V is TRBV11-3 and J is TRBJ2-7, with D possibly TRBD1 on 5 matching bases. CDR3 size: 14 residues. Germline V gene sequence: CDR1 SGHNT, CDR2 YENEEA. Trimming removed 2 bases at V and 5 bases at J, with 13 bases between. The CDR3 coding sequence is TGTGCCAGCAGCTTACTTGGCAGGGATAACGAGCAGTACTTC. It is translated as CASSLLGRDNEQYF.

The CDR3 DNA reads as TGTGCCAGCAGCTTGGGAGGGGGCGGTCAGCCCCAGCATTTT. It codes for CASSLGGGGQPQHF. The chain uses TRBV5-6 and TRBJ1-5, with 7 bases aligning to TRBD1. The CDR3 spans 14 residues. V shed 0 bases, J shed 6 bases, and the junction held 3 bases outside the gene matches. Germline assignment: CDR1 SGHDT and CDR2 YYEEEE.

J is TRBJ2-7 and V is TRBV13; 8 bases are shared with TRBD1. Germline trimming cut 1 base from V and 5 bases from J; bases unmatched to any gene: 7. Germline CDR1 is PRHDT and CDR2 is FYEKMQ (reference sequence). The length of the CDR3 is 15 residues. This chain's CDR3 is CASSLAATGVNEQYF. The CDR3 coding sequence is TGTGCCAGCAGCTTAGCGGCGACAGGGGTAAACGAGCAGTACTTC.

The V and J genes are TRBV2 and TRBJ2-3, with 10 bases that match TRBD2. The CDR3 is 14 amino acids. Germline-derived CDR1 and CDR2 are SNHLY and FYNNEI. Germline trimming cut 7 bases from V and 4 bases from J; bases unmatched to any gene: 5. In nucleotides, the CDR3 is TGTGCCAGCATGAAGCGGGAGGGCTCAGATACGCAGTATTTT. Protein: CASMKREGSDTQYF.

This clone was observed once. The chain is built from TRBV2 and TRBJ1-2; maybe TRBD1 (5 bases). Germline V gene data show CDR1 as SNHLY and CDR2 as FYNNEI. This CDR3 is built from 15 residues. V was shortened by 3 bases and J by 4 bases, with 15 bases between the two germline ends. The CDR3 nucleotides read TGTGCCAGCAGTGACGGGGTTACCGGGGGCTATGGCTACACCTTC. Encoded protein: CASSDGVTGGYGYTF.

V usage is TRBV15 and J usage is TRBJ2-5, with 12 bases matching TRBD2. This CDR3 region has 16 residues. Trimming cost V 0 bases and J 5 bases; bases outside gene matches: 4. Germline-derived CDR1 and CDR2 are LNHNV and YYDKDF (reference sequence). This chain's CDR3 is CATSRDDTSGRETQYF. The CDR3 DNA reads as TGTGCCACCAGCAGAGATGACACTAGCGGGAGGGAGACCCAGTACTTC. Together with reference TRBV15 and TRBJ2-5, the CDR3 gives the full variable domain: DAMVIQNPRYQVTQFGKPVTLSCSQTLNHNVMYWYQQKSSQAPKLLFHYYDKDFNNEADTPDNFQSRRPNTSFCFLDIRSPGLGDTAMYLCATSRDDTSGRETQYFGPGTRLLVL.

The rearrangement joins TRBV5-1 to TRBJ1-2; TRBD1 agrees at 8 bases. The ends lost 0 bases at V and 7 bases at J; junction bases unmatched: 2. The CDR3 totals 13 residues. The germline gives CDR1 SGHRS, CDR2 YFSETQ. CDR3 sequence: CASSLDRGTGYTF. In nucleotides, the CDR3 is TGCGCCAGCAGCTTGGACAGGGGGACTGGCTACACCTTC.

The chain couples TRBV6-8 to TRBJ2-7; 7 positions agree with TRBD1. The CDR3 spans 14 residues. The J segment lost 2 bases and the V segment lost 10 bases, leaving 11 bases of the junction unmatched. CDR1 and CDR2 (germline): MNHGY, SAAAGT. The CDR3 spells CAKPGTVHPYEQYF. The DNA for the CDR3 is TGTGCCAAACCGGGGACAGTCCATCCCTACGAGCAGTACTTC.

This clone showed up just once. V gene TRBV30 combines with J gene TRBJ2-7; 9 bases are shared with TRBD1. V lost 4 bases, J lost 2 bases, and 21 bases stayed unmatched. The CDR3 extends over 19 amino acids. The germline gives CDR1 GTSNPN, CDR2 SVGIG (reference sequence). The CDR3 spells CAWKRTGGSGGGSPYEQYF. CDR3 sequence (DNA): TGTGCCTGGAAAAGAACAGGGGGCTCAGGGGGCGGGAGCCCCTACGAGCAGTACTTC.

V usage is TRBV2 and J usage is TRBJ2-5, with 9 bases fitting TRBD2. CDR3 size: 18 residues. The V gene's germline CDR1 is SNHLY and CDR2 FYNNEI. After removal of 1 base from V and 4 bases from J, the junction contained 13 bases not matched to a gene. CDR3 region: CASSEGKGAVAGAETQYF. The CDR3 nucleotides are TGTGCCAGCAGTGAAGGCAAAGGGGCCGTAGCGGGAGCAGAGACCCAGTACTTC.

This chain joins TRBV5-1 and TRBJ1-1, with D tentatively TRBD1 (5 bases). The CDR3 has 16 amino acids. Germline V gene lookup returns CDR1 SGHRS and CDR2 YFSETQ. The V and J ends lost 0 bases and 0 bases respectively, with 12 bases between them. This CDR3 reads CASSLALQEMNTEAFF. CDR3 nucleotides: TGCGCCAGCAGCTTGGCCTTACAGGAGATGAACACTGAAGCTTTCTTT.

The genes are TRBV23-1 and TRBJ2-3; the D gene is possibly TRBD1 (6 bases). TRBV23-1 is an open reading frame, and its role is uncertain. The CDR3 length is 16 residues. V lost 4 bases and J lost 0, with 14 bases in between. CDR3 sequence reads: CASSPTPGESTDTQYF. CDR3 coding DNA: TGCGCCAGCAGTCCCACCCCAGGGGAAAGCACAGATACGCAGTATTTT.

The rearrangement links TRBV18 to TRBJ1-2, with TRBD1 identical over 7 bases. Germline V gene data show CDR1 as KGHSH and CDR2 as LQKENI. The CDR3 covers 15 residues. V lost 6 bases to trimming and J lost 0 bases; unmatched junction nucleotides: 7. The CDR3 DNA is TGTGCCAGCTCCCGGGGGACAGACGCTAACTATGGCTACACCTTC. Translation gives CASSRGTDANYGYTF.

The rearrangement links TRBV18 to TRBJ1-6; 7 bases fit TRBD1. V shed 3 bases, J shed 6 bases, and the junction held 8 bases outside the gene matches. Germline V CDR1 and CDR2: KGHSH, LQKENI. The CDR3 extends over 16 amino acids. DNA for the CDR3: TGTGCCAGCTCACCGTTAGGACAGGCGGGTAATTCACCCCTCCACTTT. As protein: CASSPLGQAGNSPLHF.

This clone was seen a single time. The CDR3 coding sequence is TGTGCCAGCAGCTTGGCCGGAAGCGGGAGGGCCAACGAGCAGTACTTC. Amino acid sequence: CASSLAGSGRANEQYF. The V and J genes are TRBV5-4 and TRBJ2-7, with TRBD2 matching over 10 bases. The V and J ends lost 0 bases and 5 bases, in that order; junction bases with no gene match: 8. Per germline, CDR1 SGHNT and CDR2 YYREEE (reference sequence). The CDR3 has 16 residues.

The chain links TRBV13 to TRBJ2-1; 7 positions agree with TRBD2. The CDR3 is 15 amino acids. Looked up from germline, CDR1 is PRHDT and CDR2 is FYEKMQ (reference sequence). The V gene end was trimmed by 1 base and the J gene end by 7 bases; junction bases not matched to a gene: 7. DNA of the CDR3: TGTGCCAGCAGCTTAGTTAGCGGGCCCTCTAATGAGCAGTTCTTC. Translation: CASSLVSGPSNEQFF.

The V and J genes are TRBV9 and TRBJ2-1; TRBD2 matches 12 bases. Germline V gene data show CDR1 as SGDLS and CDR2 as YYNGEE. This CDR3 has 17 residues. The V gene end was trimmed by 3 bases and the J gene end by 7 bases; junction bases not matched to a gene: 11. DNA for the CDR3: TGTGCCAGCAGCGCCTCCTACCCGGGACTAGCGGGTAATGAGCAGTTCTTC. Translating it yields CASSASYPGLAGNEQFF.

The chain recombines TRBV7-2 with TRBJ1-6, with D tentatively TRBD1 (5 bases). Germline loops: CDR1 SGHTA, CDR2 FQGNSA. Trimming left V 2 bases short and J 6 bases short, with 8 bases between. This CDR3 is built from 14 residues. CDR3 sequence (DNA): TGTGCCAGCAGCTTAAGGGGAAGTAATTCACCCCTCCACTTT. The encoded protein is CASSLRGSNSPLHF.

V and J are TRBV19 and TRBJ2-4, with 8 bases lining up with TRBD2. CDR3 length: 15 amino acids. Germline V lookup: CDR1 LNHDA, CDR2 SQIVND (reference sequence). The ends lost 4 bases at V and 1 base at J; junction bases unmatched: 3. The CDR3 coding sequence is TGTGCCAGTAGTAGTCCTAGCGGGGCCAAAAACATTCAGTACTTC. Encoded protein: CASSSPSGAKNIQYF.

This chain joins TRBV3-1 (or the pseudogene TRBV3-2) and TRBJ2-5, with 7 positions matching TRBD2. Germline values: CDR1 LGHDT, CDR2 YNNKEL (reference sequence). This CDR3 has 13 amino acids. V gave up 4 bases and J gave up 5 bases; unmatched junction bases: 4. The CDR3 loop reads CASSRGLVETQYF. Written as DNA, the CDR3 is TGTGCCAGCAGCCGAGGACTAGTGGAGACCCAGTACTTC.

Written as DNA, the CDR3 is TGTGCCAGCAGCTTGGTAGGCAATCAGCCCCAGCATTTT. This gives the protein CASSLVGNQPQHF. This chain connects TRBV5-5 to TRBJ1-5; D call uncertain. Germline-derived CDR1 and CDR2 are SGHKS and YYEKEE (reference sequence). The CDR3 is made up of 13 amino acids. V was shortened by 0 bases and J by 2 bases, with 3 bases between the two germline ends.

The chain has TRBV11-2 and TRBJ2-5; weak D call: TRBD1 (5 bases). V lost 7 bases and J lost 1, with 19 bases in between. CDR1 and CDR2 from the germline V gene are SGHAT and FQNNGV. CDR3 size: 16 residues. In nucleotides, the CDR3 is TGTGCCAGCACCACTGGAAAGGCAGGGCGCCAAGAGACCCAGTACTTC. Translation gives CASTTGKAGRQETQYF.

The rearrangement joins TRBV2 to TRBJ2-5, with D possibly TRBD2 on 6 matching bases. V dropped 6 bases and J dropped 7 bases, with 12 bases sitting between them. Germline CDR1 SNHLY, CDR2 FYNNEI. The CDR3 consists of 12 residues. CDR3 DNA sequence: TGTGCCAGCAGCGACTCCGGGGGGACCCAGTACTTC. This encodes CASSDSGGTQYF.

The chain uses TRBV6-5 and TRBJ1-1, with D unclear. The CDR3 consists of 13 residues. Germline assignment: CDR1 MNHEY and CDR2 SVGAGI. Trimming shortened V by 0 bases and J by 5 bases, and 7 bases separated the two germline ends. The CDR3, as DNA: TGTGCCAGCAGTTACTCGACTAGGACTGAAGCTTTCTTT. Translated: CASSYSTRTEAFF.

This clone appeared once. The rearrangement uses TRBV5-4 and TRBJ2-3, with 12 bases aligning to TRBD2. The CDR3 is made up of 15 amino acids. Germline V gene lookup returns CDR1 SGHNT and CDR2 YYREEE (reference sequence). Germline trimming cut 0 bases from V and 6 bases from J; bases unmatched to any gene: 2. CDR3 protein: CASSLGLAGGDTQYF. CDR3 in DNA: TGTGCCAGCAGCTTGGGCCTAGCGGGAGGGGATACGCAGTATTTT.

CDR3 residues: CASSPGQETQYF. CDR3 coding DNA: TGTGCCAGCAGTCCCGGGCAAGAGACCCAGTACTTC. The chain couples TRBV12-3 or TRBV12-4 to TRBJ2-5, with no clear D. This CDR3 has 12 amino acids. V lost 5 bases to trimming and J lost 2 bases, with 6 bases between them.